This is a list of T cell receptor beta chains from one sample in a study of cytomegalovirus exposure and HLA in healthy donors. The protocol was immunoSEQ multiplex PCR, while the TCRdb copy is restricted to in-frame clones and leaves out a portion. The repertoire holds some 110,000 clones, with roughly 82% as singletons. Sequenced: PBMCs. The receptors come from a woman aged 40 to 50 in good health and CMV-seropositive. CDR3s include the opening cysteine and the closing phenylalanine or tryptophan. Fields, in order: J gene, V gene, clone size, D gene, CDR3 length, CDR3 protein, CDR3 DNA. A D gene is named only where the DNA matches it firmly. Rows give clone size only sometimes, using once, few, many, or a class for an expanded clone.

TRBJ2-7	TRBV6-5	.	.	14	CASTPRAIPYEQYF	TGTGCCAGCACTCCGAGGGCCATTCCCTACGAGCAGTACTTC
TRBJ2-3	TRBV6-1	.	.	13	CASSDVAPDTQYF	TGTGCCAGCAGTGATGTGGCCCCAGATACGCAGTATTTT
TRBJ2-3	TRBV19	few	.	15	CASSRRPDSTDTQYF	TGTGCCAGTAGTAGGAGACCTGATAGCACAGATACGCAGTATTTT
TRBJ2-2	TRBV5-6	.	.	15	CASSPEGAGAGELFF	TGTGCCAGCAGCCCGGAGGGGGCTGGGGCCGGGGAGCTGTTTTTT
TRBJ2-7	TRBV5-1	.	TRBD2	14	CASGASGVSYEQYF	TGCGCCAGCGGCGCTAGCGGGGTATCCTACGAGCAGTACTTC
TRBJ2-5	TRBV19	.	TRBD1	16	CASSIDGPGGQETQYF	TGTGCCAGTAGTATAGACGGTCCAGGGGGCCAAGAGACCCAGTACTTC
TRBJ1-2	TRBV2	.	.	13	CASLLEGAYGYTF	TGTGCCAGCCTGCTAGAGGGCGCCTATGGCTACACCTTC
TRBJ2-7	TRBV5-6	.	.	13	CASSLYNSYEQYF	TGTGCCAGCAGCTTGTACAACTCCTACGAGCAGTACTTC
TRBJ1-1	TRBV5-1	few	.	14	CASSNGDMNTEAFF	TGCGCCAGCAGCAACGGGGACATGAACACTGAAGCTTTCTTT
TRBJ2-5	TRBV11-2	.	TRBD2	17	CASSLVVGLAGAREQYF	TGTGCCAGCAGCTTAGTGGTCGGACTAGCGGGAGCACGGGAGCAGTACTTC
TRBJ2-7	TRBV28	.	TRBD1	12	CASSSGGYEQYF	TGTGCCAGCAGTTCAGGGGGCTACGAGCAGTACTTC
TRBJ2-7	TRBV6-1	.	TRBD2	13	CASSERGAYEQYF	TGTGCCAGCAGTGAACGGGGGGCCTACGAGCAGTACTTC
TRBJ2-1	TRBV9	.	TRBD2	16	CASSVGSTPGLAEQFF	TGTGCCAGCAGCGTAGGGTCCACGCCGGGACTAGCGGAGCAGTTCTTC
TRBJ2-7	TRBV10-3	.	.	13	CAISEREIYEQYF	TGTGCCATCAGTGAACGGGAGATCTACGAGCAGTACTTC
TRBJ1-2	TRBV19	.	.	12	CATVQGNYGYTF	TGTGCCACCGTGCAGGGGAACTATGGCTACACCTTC
TRBJ2-1	TRBV14	once	TRBD2	15	CASSRSGGRGAEQFF	TGTGCCAGCAGCCGGTCTGGCGGGAGGGGGGCTGAGCAGTTCTTC
TRBJ2-5	TRBV2	.	.	13	CASSETRKETQYF	TGTGCCAGCAGTGAGACTAGAAAAGAGACCCAGTACTTC
TRBJ2-1	TRBV7-9	once	TRBD2	15	CASSLLLALYNEQFF	TGTGCCAGCAGCTTATTACTAGCGCTCTACAATGAGCAGTTCTTC
TRBJ1-1	TRBV30	.	.	14	CAWSQQALLPEAFF	TGTGCCTGGAGTCAACAGGCGCTGTTGCCTGAAGCTTTCTTT